This T cell receptor (beta chain) appears in the sequencing data of a study of blood T cell repertoires in COVID-19. Study details: Sites in the United States, Italy and Spain provided acute and convalescent COVID-19 samples. In each case, the material was cDNA or gDNA derived from T cells, B-cell-depleted T cells, or PBMCs.

CDR1 SGHTA and CDR2 FQGTGA come from the germline V gene. The CDR3 sequence is 18 residues long. Trimming cost V 1 base and J 1 base; bases outside gene matches: 9. In the study's own analysis: Using reference gene primer amplification, nucleated cell counts were estimated. Assay: immunoSEQ multiplex PCR; the TCRdb copy retains only in-frame clones and omits some. V and J calls and clone size are copied from that table; D and trimming were computed from the DNA. The sample carries 150,000 to 200,000 clones, about four fifths recorded once. Material: peripheral blood. The TCR sequence derives from a woman between 40 and 50 years old with acute or convalescent COVID-19. This chain joins TRBV7-3 and TRBJ2-2; TRBD2 matches 7 bases. The CDR3 region is CASSLRRVGGGNTGELFF. DNA for the CDR3: TGTGCCAGCAGCTTAAGGCGGGTCGGCGGGGGGAACACCGGGGAGCTGTTTTTT.